This TCR beta chain was captured by sequencing in a study of Graves' ophthalmopathy and Graves' hyperthyroidism. The sequenced template was RNA, covering the TCR beta CDR3 region. The first round was an RT-PCR with HTBI primers, and the second round was a multiplex PCR. In TCRdb, the multiplex PCR reads were re-called with MiXCR into one record per CDR3 protein. Of over 450,000 distinct CDR3 sequences listed, approximately 15% are singletons. The germline V and J ends were trimmed by 3 bases and 5 bases, with 17 bases remaining between them. CDR1 SGDLS and CDR2 YYNGEE come from the germline V gene. The CDR3 is made up of 15 amino acids. The PBMC fraction was derived from 10 ml of fresh peripheral blood. This clonotype was detected many times. What it recognizes is unknown. Overall study results and limits: A majority of expanded thyroid clonotypes exceeding 0.001 frequency were likewise present in blood. A classifier, a 13-signature model, separated ophthalmopathy from stable hyperthyroidism with around 88% sensitivity and less than 83% specificity.

The sequence derives from a woman in her thirties with Graves' ophthalmopathy. The sequenced sample consisted of blood. The chain recombines TRBV9 with TRBJ2-5, with a tentative D call TRBD2 (6 bases). CDR3 region: CASSGGLGSGETQYF. The CDR3 DNA follows: TGTGCCAGCAGCGGGGGCTTAGGGAGCGGGGAGACCCAGTACTTC.